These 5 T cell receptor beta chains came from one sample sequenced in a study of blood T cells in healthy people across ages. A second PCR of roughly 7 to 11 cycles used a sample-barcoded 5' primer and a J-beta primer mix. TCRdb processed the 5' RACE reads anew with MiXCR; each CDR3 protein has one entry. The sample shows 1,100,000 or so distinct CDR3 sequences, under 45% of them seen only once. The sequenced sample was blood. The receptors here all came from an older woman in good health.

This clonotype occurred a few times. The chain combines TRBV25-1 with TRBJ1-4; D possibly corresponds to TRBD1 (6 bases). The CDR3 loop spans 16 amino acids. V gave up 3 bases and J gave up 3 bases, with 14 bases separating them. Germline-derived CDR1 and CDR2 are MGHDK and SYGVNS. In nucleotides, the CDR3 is TGTGCCAGCAGTGACCAGGGGAGTGAGTCTAATGAAAAACTGTTTTTT. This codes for CASSDQGSESNEKLFF. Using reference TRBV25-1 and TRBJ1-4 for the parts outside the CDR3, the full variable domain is EADIYQTPRYLVIGTGKKITLECSQTMGHDKMYWYQQDPGMELHLIHYSYGVNSTEKGDLSSESTVSRIRTEHFPLTLESARPSHTSQYLCASSDQGSESNEKLFFGSGTQLSVL.

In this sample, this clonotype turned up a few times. Written as DNA, the CDR3 is TGTGCCAGCAGTTACGGGCTAGCCGAGCAGTTCTTC. Its translation is CASSYGLAEQFF. V usage is TRBV6-6 and J usage is TRBJ2-1; D may be TRBD2 (5 bases). V gave up 2 bases and J gave up 10 bases, with 9 bases separating them. Germline V gene data show CDR1 as MNHNY and CDR2 as SVGAGI (reference sequence). This CDR3 has 12 residues.

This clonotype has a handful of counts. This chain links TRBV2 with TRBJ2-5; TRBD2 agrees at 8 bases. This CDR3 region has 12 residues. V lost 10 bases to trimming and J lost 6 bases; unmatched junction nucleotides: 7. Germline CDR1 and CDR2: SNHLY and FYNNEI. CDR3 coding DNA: TGTGCCACCATGAGCGGGAGTCAGACCCAGTACTTC. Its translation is CATMSGSQTQYF.

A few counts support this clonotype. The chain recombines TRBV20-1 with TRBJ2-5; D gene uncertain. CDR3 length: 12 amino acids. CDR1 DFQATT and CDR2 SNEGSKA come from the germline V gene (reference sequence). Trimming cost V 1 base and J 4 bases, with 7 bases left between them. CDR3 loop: CSARVSAETQYF. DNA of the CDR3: TGCAGTGCTAGAGTTTCAGCAGAGACCCAGTACTTC.

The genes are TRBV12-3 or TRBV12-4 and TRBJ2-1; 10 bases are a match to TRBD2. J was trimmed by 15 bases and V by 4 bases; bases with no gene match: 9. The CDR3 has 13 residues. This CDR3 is CASSYGSGRAPFF. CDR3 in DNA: TGTGCCAGCAGTTATGGAAGCGGGAGGGCCCCGTTCTTC.